Presented here are 25 T cell receptor beta chains from one specimen sequenced in a study of identical twins. Using its own MiXCR run on the 5' RACE reads, TCRdb lists one record per CDR3 protein. The table includes more than 250,000 distinct CDR3 sequences, more than 6.5% detected once. This sample was also put to use in a study of yellow fever vaccine responses in identical twins.

The sequenced material came from memory (CD45RO+) T cells sorted from blood. The receptors were gathered from a young woman in good health.

The V call is TRBV2, the J call TRBJ2-4, with a tentative D call TRBD2 (6 bases). V was cut by 6 bases and J by 9 bases, with 12 bases left in between. Germline V gives CDR1 SNHLY, CDR2 FYNNEI. The CDR3 contains 12 residues. This CDR3 reads CASRATSFIQYF. As DNA, the CDR3 is TGTGCCAGCAGGGCGACTAGTTTCATTCAGTACTTC.

This clonotype was counted a few times. The chain links TRBV9 to TRBJ1-5, with a possible D match to TRBD1 (6 bases). CDR3 length: 15 amino acids. The V end was cut by 4 bases, the J end by 2 bases, with 13 bases between. Germline values: CDR1 SGDLS, CDR2 YYNGEE. The CDR3, as DNA: TGTGCCAGCAGCCCAACAGGGTTTGGCAATCAGCCCCAGCATTTT. Translated: CASSPTGFGNQPQHF.

The chain couples TRBV3-1 to TRBJ1-1; no clear D gene. This CDR3 contains 14 residues. V lost 0 bases and J 4 bases, leaving 9 bases between the germline ends. Germline CDR1 LGHDT, CDR2 YNNKEL (reference sequence). The CDR3 loop reads CASSQENRGTEAFF. The CDR3 DNA sequence: TGTGCCAGCAGCCAAGAGAACCGTGGCACTGAAGCTTTCTTT.

This chain connects TRBV21-1 to TRBJ2-5; the DNA was not compared with TRBD1, the D call given in the table. TRBV21-1 is reported as a pseudogene. The CDR3 sequence is 17 residues long. The CDR3 spells CASSKARQGASQETQYF. CDR3 DNA: TGTGCCAGCAGCAAAGCCCGGCAGGGGGCCTCCCAAGAGACCCAGTACTTC.

The table lists this clonotype with a few counts. The genes are TRBV14 and TRBJ2-1; D not resolved. Germline loops: CDR1 SGHDN, CDR2 FVKESK. V lost 0 bases, J lost 15 bases, and 12 bases lay in between. This CDR3 has 12 residues. Here the CDR3 reads CASSQDRTSWFF. CDR3 coding DNA: TGTGCCAGCAGCCAAGATCGGACCTCGTGGTTCTTC.

In this sample, this clonotype turned up a few times. The rearrangement links TRBV28 to TRBJ2-1; 9 bases match TRBD2. The V gene's germline CDR1 is MDHEN and CDR2 SYDVKM. This CDR3 spans 15 amino acids. With 3 bases clipped from V and 9 bases from J, the junction kept 9 bases outside the gene matches. The CDR3, as DNA: TGTGCCAGCAGTTTCGCGGCGGGGGGGCCGGTTGAGCAGTTCTTC. It yields the protein CASSFAAGGPVEQFF.

This clonotype was counted at least ten times. The chain is built from TRBV27 and TRBJ2-1, with D possibly TRBD2 on 7 matching bases. Trimming removed 0 bases at V and 1 base at J, with 13 bases between. Germline assignment: CDR1 MNHEY and CDR2 SMNVEV (reference sequence). The CDR3 contains 17 residues. CDR3 amino acids: CASSLSGAGVSYNEQFF. DNA of the CDR3: TGTGCCAGCAGTTTATCGGGGGCGGGAGTGTCCTACAATGAGCAGTTCTTC.

This sequence joins TRBV10-3 and TRBJ1-2, with D perhaps TRBD1 (5 bases). The CDR3 is made up of 16 amino acids. Germline V gene lookup returns CDR1 ENHRY and CDR2 SYGVKD. Trimming pared 3 bases from V and 4 bases from J, leaving 18 bases between. CDR3 DNA sequence: TGTGCCATCAGTGATTCGGGGGACCGACCACCCTATGGCTACACCTTC. Protein: CAISDSGDRPPYGYTF.

A few counts support this clonotype. The genes are TRBV6-1 and TRBJ1-1, with D possibly being TRBD1 (5 bases). The V end lost 3 bases, the J end lost 4 bases, and 12 bases lay between the germline ends. This CDR3 spans 14 amino acids. The germline V gene has CDR1 MNHNS and CDR2 SASEGT. The CDR3: CASSEVSGSTEAFF. CDR3 bases: TGTGCCAGCAGTGAGGTTTCAGGGAGCACTGAAGCTTTCTTT.

CDR3 sequence reads: CASSFFDTGELFF. The CDR3 nucleotides read TGTGCCAGCAGTTTTTTCGACACCGGGGAGCTGTTTTTT. The chain couples TRBV27 to TRBJ2-2; D remains unclear. Trimming left V 3 bases short and J 3 bases short, with 5 bases between. CDR1 MNHEY and CDR2 SMNVEV come from the germline V gene (reference sequence). This CDR3 is 13 amino acids long.

This clonotype was recorded at least ten times. The chain joins TRBV5-1 to TRBJ2-1; a possible D gene is TRBD1 (6 bases). The CDR3 has 18 residues. V lost 0 bases to trimming and J lost 6 bases, with 22 bases between them. Germline V gives CDR1 SGHRS, CDR2 YFSETQ. For the CDR3, the DNA is TGCGCCAGCAGCTTGGCCGGGACAACCTTGGGAAACAGCAATGAGCAGTTCTTC. This translates into CASSLAGTTLGNSNEQFF.

The rearrangement links TRBV20-1 to TRBJ2-5, with 13 nucleotides matching TRBD2. The V gene end was trimmed by 3 bases and the J gene end by 3 bases; junction bases not matched to a gene: 4. Germline V CDR1 and CDR2: DFQATT, SNEGSKA (reference sequence). This CDR3 spans 15 amino acids. The CDR3: CSARAGTSGEETQYF. The CDR3 DNA is TGCAGTGCTAGGGCCGGGACTAGCGGGGAAGAGACCCAGTACTTC.

V usage is TRBV28 and J usage is TRBJ2-7; maybe TRBD1 (6 bases). The CDR3 contains 15 residues. Trimming stripped 5 bases from V and 3 bases from J, with 17 bases between. Germline loops: CDR1 MDHEN, CDR2 SYDVKM. CDR3 nucleotide sequence: TGTGCCAGCAGTCCAGGGGACCTCAAGATCTACGAGCAGTACGTC. Protein product: CASSPGDLKIYEQYV.

In its sample, this clonotype was seen many times. The chain recombines TRBV5-1 with TRBJ2-1, with 8 bases lining up with TRBD2. The CDR3 sequence is 17 residues long. CDR1 is SGHRS, CDR2 YFSETQ, per germline. V was clipped by 4 bases and J by 8 bases; unmatched bases: 17. For the CDR3, the DNA is TGCGCCAGCAGCCACGCTCTTAGCGGGGAGCCCTTTGATGAGCAGTTCTTC. Translation: CASSHALSGEPFDEQFF.

This clonotype was counted a few times. V and J are TRBV19 and TRBJ2-4, with a weak D call TRBD2 (5 bases). The germline gives CDR1 LNHDA, CDR2 SQIVND (reference sequence). V lost 3 bases and J lost 0, with 9 bases in between. The CDR3 is 15 residues long. CDR3 bases: TGTGCCAGTAGTATCCCGGGAATAGCCAAAAACATTCAGTACTTC. Protein: CASSIPGIAKNIQYF.

This chain links TRBV20-1 with TRBJ2-3, with 8 bases identical to TRBD1. Germline CDR1 reads DFQATT; CDR2 reads SNEGSKA (reference sequence). The CDR3 has 15 residues. V shed 0 bases and J 9 bases; nucleotides not matched to a gene: 11. CDR3 loop: CSARDSRQGPGTQYF. The CDR3, as DNA: TGCAGTGCTAGAGACTCCCGACAGGGGCCGGGCACGCAGTATTTT.

This clonotype occurred many times. The chain is built from TRBV2 and TRBJ2-1; TRBD2 aligns across 14 bases. CDR1 is SNHLY and CDR2 is FYNNEI in the germline V gene. The CDR3 covers 14 residues. The CDR3 region is CAAGTSGSMGEQFF. The CDR3 bases are TGTGCGGCCGGGACTAGCGGGAGTATGGGTGAGCAGTTCTTC.

The sample holds many counts of this clonotype. The chain employs TRBV7-8 and TRBJ2-1; D not resolved. This CDR3 spans 14 amino acids. The germline V and J ends were trimmed by 1 base and 7 bases, with 11 bases remaining between them. Germline V gene data show CDR1 as SGHVS and CDR2 as FQNEAQ. The CDR3 DNA follows: TGTGCCAGCAGCTTAGTAGGCCCGCGGAATGAGCAGTTCTTC. This sequence encodes CASSLVGPRNEQFF.

This clonotype appeared many times. The gene calls are TRBV4-2 and TRBJ1-5, with 8 positions matching TRBD1. The J segment lost 0 bases and the V segment lost 1 base, leaving 8 bases of the junction unmatched. Germline V CDR1 and CDR2: LGHNA, YNFKEQ. The CDR3 is made up of 18 amino acids. In nucleotides, the CDR3 is TGTGCCAGCAGCCAAGGACAGGGGAACGGGGTTAGCAATCAGCCCCAGCATTTT. It encodes CASSQGQGNGVSNQPQHF.

In this sample, this clonotype turned up once. The chain uses TRBV5-5 and TRBJ1-1; 8 bases fit TRBD1. V dropped 0 bases and J dropped 4; count of bases not matched to a gene: 5. The CDR3 covers 15 residues. Germline CDR1 is SGHKS and CDR2 is YYEKEE (reference sequence). CDR3 DNA: TGTGCCAGCAGCTTGGGGACAGGGTATTCCACTGAAGCTTTCTTT. Amino acid sequence: CASSLGTGYSTEAFF.

This clonotype was seen at least ten times. This chain uses TRBV25-1 with TRBJ1-1; tentative D call: TRBD1 (5 bases). Germline values: CDR1 MGHDK, CDR2 SYGVNS. V was clipped by 3 bases and J by 1 base, with 9 bases between them. The length of the CDR3 is 14 residues. For the CDR3, the DNA is TGTGCCAGCAGTGACGTCGACAGGAACACTGAAGCTTTCTTT. Its protein product is CASSDVDRNTEAFF. Full variable domain (rest looked up from reference TRBV25-1 and TRBJ1-1): EADIYQTPRYLVIGTGKKITLECSQTMGHDKMYWYQQDPGMELHLIHYSYGVNSTEKGDLSSESTVSRIRTEHFPLTLESARPSHTSQYLCASSDVDRNTEAFFGQGTRLTVV.

This chain links TRBV28 with TRBJ2-1; 9 nucleotides line up with TRBD2. V shed 3 bases and J 8 bases; nucleotides not matched to a gene: 8. This CDR3 contains 15 residues. The germline V gene encodes CDR1 MDHEN and CDR2 SYDVKM. CDR3: CASSFRGRARDEQFF. Written as DNA, the CDR3 is TGTGCCAGCAGTTTTCGCGGGAGGGCCAGAGATGAGCAGTTCTTC.

This clonotype was counted between two and nine times. V and J are TRBV20-1 and TRBJ2-7, with D possibly being TRBD1 or TRBD2 (6 bases each). V was shortened by 6 bases and J by 0 bases, with 15 bases between the two germline ends. Germline loops: CDR1 DFQATT, CDR2 SNEGSKA (reference sequence). The CDR3 loop spans 14 amino acids. The DNA of the CDR3 is TGCAGTGCGGAGGGGGGCAGGAGCTCCTACGAGCAGTACTTC. Amino acids: CSAEGGRSSYEQYF.

This clonotype was recorded at least ten times. The CDR3 DNA reads TGCGCCAGCAGCTTGGGGCCTGACAGGAAGAACACTGAAGCTTTCTTT. Residues: CASSLGPDRKNTEAFF. This chain joins TRBV5-1 and TRBJ1-1; the D gene is possibly TRBD1 (6 bases). V lost 0 bases and J lost 1, with 13 bases in between. This CDR3 has 16 amino acids. Germline V gives CDR1 SGHRS, CDR2 YFSETQ.

The chain has TRBV10-3 and TRBJ1-2; D is unresolved. Trimming took off 4 bases at V and 2 bases at J, with 5 bases between the two ends. The CDR3 extends over 12 amino acids. Germline V gene sequence: CDR1 ENHRY, CDR2 SYGVKD. CDR3 loop: CAISAQNYGYTF. For the CDR3, the DNA is TGTGCCATCAGTGCTCAGAACTATGGCTACACCTTC.